This paragraph reports one TCR beta chain. Use of 60 Vbeta and 13 Jbeta primers characterized the PCR. Per the original methods: Later work found 80 million or so unique TCR beta chains, with about 10 million shared. TCRdb keeps only in-frame clones here, not all; method: immunoSEQ multiplex PCR. That table supplies the V and J calls and clone size; D and trimming were determined from the DNA. The repertoire consists of about 150,000 clones, with approximately 68% occurring once and the leading ten covering approximately 2.1%. This specimen belongs to a study of cytomegalovirus exposure and HLA in healthy donors. V was clipped by 3 bases and J by 5 bases; unmatched bases: 9. Germline assignment: CDR1 MGHRA and CDR2 YSYEKL. The length of the CDR3 is 16 residues.

Sequencing was performed on PBMCs. This clonotype originated in a man aged 40-49 years in good health and CMV-seronegative. The V call is TRBV4-1, the J call TRBJ1-1; 10 nucleotides match TRBD1. The CDR3 DNA is TGCGCCAGCAGCCACATCAGGGGACAGGGGACTACTGAAGCTTTCTTT. It encodes CASSHIRGQGTTEAFF.